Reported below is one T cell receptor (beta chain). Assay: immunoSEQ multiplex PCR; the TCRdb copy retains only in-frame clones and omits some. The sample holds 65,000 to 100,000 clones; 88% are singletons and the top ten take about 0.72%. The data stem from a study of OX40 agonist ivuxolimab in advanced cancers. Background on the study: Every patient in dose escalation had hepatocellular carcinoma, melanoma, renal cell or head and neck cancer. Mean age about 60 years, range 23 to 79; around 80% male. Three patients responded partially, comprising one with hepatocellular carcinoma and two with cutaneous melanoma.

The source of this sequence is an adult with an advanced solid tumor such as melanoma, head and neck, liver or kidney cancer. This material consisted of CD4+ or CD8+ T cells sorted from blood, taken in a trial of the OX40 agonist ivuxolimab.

CDR3 in DNA: TGTGCCACCAGCAGAGATCGGGGCACAGATACGCAGTATTTT. Translated, it gives CATSRDRGTDTQYF. J is TRBJ2-3 and V is TRBV15; D is ambiguous. This CDR3 contains 14 residues. V lost 0 bases to trimming and J lost 1 base, with 5 bases between them. Germline V gene sequence: CDR1 LNHNV, CDR2 YYDKDF (reference sequence).